This T cell receptor beta chain was captured by sequencing in a study of response to subunit inactivated influenza vaccine. Study results and caveats: The authors suggested that few new T cells are recruited per seasonal influenza vaccination.

Via MiXCR, TCRdb re-called the RT-PCR reads, giving one row per CDR3 protein. The sample records about 170,000 distinct CDR3 sequences, around 12% being singletons. CDR3 length equals 16 residues. The germline gives CDR1 MNHEY, CDR2 SVGAGI. The V segment lost 0 bases and the J segment 1 base; nucleotides outside the gene matches: 5. Comment on this clonotype: As yet, its antigen is unknown.

The same data also contributed to another study, on T cells expressing NK-cell markers. That report adds: For TCR beta, cDNA was produced by 5'RACE template switching with UMIs. Sorted CD3+CD56-NKG2C+, CD3+CD56+NKG2C+ and CD3+CD56+NKG2C- T cells supplied the TCR beta repertoires.

The rearrangement joins TRBV6-5 to TRBJ1-1, with 7 nucleotides matching TRBD1. The clonotype originates from a man aged 50-59 years who received an inactivated influenza vaccine. Sample: CD8+ T cells sorted from PBMCs, taken 12 days after vaccination. The CDR3 DNA is TGTGCCAGCAGTTACTCGGCGACAGGGAAGAACACTGAAGCTTTCTTT. It codes for CASSYSATGKNTEAFF.